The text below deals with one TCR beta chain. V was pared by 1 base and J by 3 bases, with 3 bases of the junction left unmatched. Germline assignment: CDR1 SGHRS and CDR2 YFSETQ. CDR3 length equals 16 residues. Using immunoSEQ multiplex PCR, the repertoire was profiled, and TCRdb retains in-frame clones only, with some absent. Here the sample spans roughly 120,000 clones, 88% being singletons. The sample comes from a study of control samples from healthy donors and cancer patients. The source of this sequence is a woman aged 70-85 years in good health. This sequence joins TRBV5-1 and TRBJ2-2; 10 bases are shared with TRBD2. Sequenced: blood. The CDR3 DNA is TGCGCCAGCAGCTTGCGGCTAGCGGGGGACACCGGGGAGCTGTTTTTT. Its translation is CASSLRLAGDTGELFF.